Sequencing of this T cell receptor beta chain was carried out in a study of OX40 agonist ivuxolimab in advanced cancers. Background on the study: The treatment was a fully human IgG2 OX40 agonist, ivuxolimab. Averaging about 60 years in age, with a range of about 23 to 79, the cohort was 65% to 85% male.

As for this clone: Its antigen is not known.

Findings and caveats of the study: At doses 0.1 to 3.0 mg/kg, CD4+ and CD8+ clones expanded. Among T cells, CD8+ cells averaged more expanded clones than CD4+ cells.

Per the germline V gene, CDR1 is MGHRA and CDR2 is YSYEKL. The V gene lost 0 bases and the J gene lost 0 bases, with 12 bases spanning the gap. This CDR3 is 17 amino acids long. The table came from immunoSEQ multiplex PCR; TCRdb's copy has only in-frame clones and leaves some out. The profile shows 81,000 or so clones, 90% to 95% of them singletons. This rearrangement joins TRBV4-1 to TRBJ1-5; D possibly corresponds to TRBD1 (6 bases). Source: CD4+ or CD8+ T cells sorted from blood, taken in a trial of the OX40 agonist ivuxolimab. The TCR was taken from an adult with an advanced solid tumor such as melanoma, head and neck, liver or kidney cancer. CDR3 protein: CASSQDGRTDSNQPQHF. Here the CDR3 DNA reads TGCGCCAGCAGCCAAGATGGTAGGACAGATAGCAATCAGCCCCAGCATTTT.